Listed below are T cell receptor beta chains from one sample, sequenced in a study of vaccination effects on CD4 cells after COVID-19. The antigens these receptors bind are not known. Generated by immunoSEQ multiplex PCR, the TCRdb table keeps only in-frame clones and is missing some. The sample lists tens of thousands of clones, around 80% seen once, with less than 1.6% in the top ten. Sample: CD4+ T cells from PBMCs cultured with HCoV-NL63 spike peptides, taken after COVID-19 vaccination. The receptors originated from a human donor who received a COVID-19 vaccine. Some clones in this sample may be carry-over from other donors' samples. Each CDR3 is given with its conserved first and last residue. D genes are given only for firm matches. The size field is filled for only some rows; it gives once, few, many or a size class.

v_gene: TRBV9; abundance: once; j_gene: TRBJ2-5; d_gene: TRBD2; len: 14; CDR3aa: CASSVGGGGETQYF; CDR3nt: TGTGCCAGCAGCGTAGGCGGGGGGGGCGAGACCCAGTACTTC
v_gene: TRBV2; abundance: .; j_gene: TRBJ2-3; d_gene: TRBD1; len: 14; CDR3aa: CASKPGQNTDTQYF; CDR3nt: TGTGCCAGCAAACCGGGACAGAACACAGATACGCAGTATTTT
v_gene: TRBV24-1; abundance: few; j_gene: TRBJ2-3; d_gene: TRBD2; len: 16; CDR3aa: CATSELLAGGLDTQYF; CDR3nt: TGTGCCACCAGTGAATTACTAGCGGGGGGGCTCGATACGCAGTATTTT
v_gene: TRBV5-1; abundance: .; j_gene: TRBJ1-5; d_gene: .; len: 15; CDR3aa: CASSLGGIVNQPQHF; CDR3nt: TGCGCCAGCAGCTTAGGGGGGATTGTGAATCAGCCCCAGCATTTT
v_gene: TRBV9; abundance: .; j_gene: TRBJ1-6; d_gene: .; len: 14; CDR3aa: CASSVLSVNSPLHF; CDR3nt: TGTGCCAGCAGCGTCTTATCAGTGAATTCACCCCTCCACTTT
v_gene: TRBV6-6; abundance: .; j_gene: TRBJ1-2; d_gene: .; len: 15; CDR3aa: CARTRWARSNYGYTF; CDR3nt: TGTGCCAGAACCAGATGGGCCCGATCTAACTATGGCTACACCTTC
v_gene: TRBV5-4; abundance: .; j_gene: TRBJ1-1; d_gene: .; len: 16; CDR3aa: CASSSWWPRDNTEAFF; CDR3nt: TGTGCCAGCAGCTCTTGGTGGCCCCGCGATAACACTGAAGCTTTCTTT
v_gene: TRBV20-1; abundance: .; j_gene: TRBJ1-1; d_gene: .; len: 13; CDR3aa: CSASNRVNTEAFF; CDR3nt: TGCAGTGCTAGTAATAGGGTCAACACTGAAGCTTTCTTT
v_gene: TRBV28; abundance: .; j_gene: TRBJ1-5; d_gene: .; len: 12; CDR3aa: CASKAGDQPQHF; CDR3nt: TGTGCCAGCAAAGCAGGGGATCAGCCCCAGCATTTT
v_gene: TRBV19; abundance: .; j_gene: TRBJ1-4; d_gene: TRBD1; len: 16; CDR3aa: CASRRTGGAGNEKLFF; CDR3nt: TGTGCCAGTAGGAGGACAGGGGGCGCCGGTAATGAAAAACTGTTTTTT
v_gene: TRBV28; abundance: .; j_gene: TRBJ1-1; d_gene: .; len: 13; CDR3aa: CASTRDGNTEAFF; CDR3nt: TGTGCCAGCACCCGAGACGGAAACACTGAAGCTTTCTTT
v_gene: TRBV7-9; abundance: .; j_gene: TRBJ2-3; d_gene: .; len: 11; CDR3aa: CASSVKDTQYF; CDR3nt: TGTGCCAGCAGCGTCAAGGATACGCAGTATTTT
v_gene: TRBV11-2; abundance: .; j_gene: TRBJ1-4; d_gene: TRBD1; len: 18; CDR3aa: CASGRGQSLWKTNEKLFF; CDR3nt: TGTGCCAGCGGAAGGGGACAGTCCCTATGGAAGACTAATGAAAAACTGTTTTTT
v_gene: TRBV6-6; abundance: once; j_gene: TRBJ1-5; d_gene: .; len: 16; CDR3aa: CASTTFSVPHNQPQHF; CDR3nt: TGTGCCAGCACTACCTTCAGTGTTCCCCATAATCAGCCCCAGCATTTT
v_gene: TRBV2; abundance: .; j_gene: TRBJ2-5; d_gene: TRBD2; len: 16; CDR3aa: CASSEGTSGGSETQYF; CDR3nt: TGTGCCAGCAGTGAAGGGACTAGCGGGGGGTCAGAGACCCAGTACTTC
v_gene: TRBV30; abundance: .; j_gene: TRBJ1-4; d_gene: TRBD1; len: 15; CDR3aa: CAWSATQGIGEKLFF; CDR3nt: TGTGCCTGGAGTGCGACACAGGGGATCGGTGAAAAACTGTTTTTT
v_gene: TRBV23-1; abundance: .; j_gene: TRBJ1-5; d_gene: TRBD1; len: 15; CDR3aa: CARDYNRGGNQPQHF; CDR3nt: TGCGCCAGGGATTATAACAGGGGCGGCAATCAGCCCCAGCATTTT
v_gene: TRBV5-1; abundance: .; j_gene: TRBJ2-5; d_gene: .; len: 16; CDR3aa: CASSRFRDGRQETQYF; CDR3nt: TGCGCCAGCAGCCGATTCCGGGACGGACGCCAAGAGACCCAGTACTTC
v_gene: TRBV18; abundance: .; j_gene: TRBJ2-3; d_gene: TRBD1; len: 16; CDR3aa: CASSPLGTGGTDTQYF; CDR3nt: TGTGCCAGCTCACCCCTCGGGACAGGAGGCACAGATACGCAGTATTTT
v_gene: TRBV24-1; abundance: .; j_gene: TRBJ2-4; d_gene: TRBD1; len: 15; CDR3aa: CATSDSQGPKNIQYF; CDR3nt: TGTGCCACCAGTGATTCACAGGGGCCCAAAAACATTCAGTACTTC
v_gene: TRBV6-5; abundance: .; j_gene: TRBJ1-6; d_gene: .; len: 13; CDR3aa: CASSFDYYSPLHF; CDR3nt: TGTGCCAGCAGTTTCGATTATTATTCACCCCTCCACTTT
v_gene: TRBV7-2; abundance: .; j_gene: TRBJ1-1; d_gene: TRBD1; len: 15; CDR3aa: CASSTRTGGVTEAFF; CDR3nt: TGTGCCAGCAGCACCCGGACAGGGGGTGTCACTGAAGCTTTCTTT
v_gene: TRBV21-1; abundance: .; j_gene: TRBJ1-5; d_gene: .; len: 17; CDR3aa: CASSKALRQGAYQPQHF; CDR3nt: TGTGCCAGCAGCAAAGCTCTAAGGCAGGGGGCATATCAGCCCCAGCATTTT
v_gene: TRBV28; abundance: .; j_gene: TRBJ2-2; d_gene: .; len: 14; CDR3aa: CASSLSPRSGELFF; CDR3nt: TGTGCCAGCAGTTTAAGTCCGCGATCCGGGGAGCTGTTTTTT
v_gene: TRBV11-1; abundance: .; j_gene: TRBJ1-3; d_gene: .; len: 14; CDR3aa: CASRPEVSGNTIYF; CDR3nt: TGTGCCAGCAGGCCCGAGGTCTCTGGAAACACCATATATTTT
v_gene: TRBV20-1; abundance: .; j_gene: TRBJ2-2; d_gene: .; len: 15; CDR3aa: CSASLRGGLSGELFF; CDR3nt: TGCAGTGCTAGTTTGAGGGGGGGCCTCTCCGGGGAGCTGTTTTTT
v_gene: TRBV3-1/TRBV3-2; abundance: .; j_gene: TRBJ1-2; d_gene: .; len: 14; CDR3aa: CASSLEGINYGYTF; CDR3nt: TGTGCCAGCAGCCTCGAAGGGATTAACTATGGCTACACCTTC
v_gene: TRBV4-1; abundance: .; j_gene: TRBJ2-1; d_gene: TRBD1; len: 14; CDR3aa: CASSQQGAHTEQFF; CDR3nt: TGCGCCAGCAGCCAACAGGGGGCGCATACTGAGCAGTTCTTC
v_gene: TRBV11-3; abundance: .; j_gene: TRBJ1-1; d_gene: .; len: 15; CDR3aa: CASSLGGEGDTEAFF; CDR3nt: TGTGCCAGCAGCTTAGGGGGCGAAGGGGACACTGAAGCTTTCTTT
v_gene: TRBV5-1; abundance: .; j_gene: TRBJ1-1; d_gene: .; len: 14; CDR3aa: CASSLVEGSSEAFF; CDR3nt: TGCGCCAGCAGCTTGGTAGAGGGGTCGAGTGAAGCTTTCTTT
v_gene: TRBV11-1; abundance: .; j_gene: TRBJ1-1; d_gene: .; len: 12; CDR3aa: CASSLRGSRAFF; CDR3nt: TGTGCCAGCAGCTTAAGGGGGAGTAGAGCTTTCTTT
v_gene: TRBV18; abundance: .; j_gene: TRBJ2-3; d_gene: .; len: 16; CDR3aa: CASSPPSASRADTQYF; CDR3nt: TGTGCCAGCTCACCTCCATCGGCAAGCCGAGCAGATACGCAGTATTTT
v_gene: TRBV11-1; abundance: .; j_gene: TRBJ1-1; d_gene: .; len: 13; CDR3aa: CASSQTGFTEAFF; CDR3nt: TGTGCCAGCAGCCAAACAGGGTTCACTGAAGCTTTCTTT
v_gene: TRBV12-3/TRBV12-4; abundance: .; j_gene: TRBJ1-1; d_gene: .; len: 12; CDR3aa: CASSRTPTEAFF; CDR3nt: TGTGCCAGCAGTCGGACACCCACTGAAGCTTTCTTT
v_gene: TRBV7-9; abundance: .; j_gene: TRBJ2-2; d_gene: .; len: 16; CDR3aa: CASSLIGGRDTGELFF; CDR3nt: TGTGCCAGCAGCTTAATCGGGGGCCGGGACACCGGGGAGCTGTTTTTT
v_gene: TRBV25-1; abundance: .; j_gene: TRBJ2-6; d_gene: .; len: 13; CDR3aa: CASTRSGANVLTF; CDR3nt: TGTGCCAGCACCCGCTCTGGGGCCAACGTCCTGACTTTC
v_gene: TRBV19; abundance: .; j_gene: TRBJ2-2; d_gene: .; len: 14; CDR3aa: CASSLPGLAGELFF; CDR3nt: TGTGCCAGTAGTTTACCAGGATTGGCCGGGGAGCTGTTTTTT
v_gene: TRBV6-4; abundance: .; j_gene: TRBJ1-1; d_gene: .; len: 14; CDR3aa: CASSVQAGGTEAFF; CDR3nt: TGTGCCAGCAGTGTCCAAGCGGGGGGCACTGAAGCTTTCTTT
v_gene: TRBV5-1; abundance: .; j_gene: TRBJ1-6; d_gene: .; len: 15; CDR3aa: CASSLAGGLGSPLHF; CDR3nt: TGCGCCAGCAGCTTGGCGGGGGGACTGGGATCACCCCTCCACTTT
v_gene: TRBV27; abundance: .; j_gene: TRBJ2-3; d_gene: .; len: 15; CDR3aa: CASASSAPGKDTQYF; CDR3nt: TGTGCCAGCGCCTCCTCAGCGCCGGGAAAAGATACGCAGTATTTT
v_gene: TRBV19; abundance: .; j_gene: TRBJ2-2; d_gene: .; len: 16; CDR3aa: CASTMGRGANTGELFF; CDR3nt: TGTGCCAGTACCATGGGGAGGGGGGCGAACACCGGGGAGCTGTTTTTT
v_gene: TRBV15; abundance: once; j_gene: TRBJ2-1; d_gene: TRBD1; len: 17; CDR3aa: CATSRGGTGEVYNEQFF; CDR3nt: TGTGCCACCAGCAGAGGGGGGACAGGCGAGGTTTACAATGAGCAGTTCTTC
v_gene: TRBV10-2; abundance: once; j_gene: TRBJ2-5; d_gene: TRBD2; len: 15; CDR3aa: CASSPWEGGEETQYF; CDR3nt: TGCGCCAGCAGCCCGTGGGAGGGTGGTGAAGAGACCCAGTACTTC
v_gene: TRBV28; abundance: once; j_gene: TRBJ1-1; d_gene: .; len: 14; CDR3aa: CASSPPRLNTEAFF; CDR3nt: TGTGCCAGCAGTCCTCCAAGATTGAACACTGAAGCTTTCTTT
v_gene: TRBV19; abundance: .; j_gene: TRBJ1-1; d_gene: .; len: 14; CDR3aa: CASREGLMNTEAFF; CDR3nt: TGTGCCTCAAGGGAAGGGTTGATGAACACTGAAGCTTTCTTT
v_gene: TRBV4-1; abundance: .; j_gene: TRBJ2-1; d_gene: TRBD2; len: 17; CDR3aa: CASSSLAGGSSYNEQFF; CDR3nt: TGCGCCAGCAGCTCCTTAGCGGGGGGGAGCTCCTACAATGAGCAGTTCTTC
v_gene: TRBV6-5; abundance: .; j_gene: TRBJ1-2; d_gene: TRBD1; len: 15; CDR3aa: CASSKTGTGGSGYTF; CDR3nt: TGTGCCAGCAGTAAAACCGGGACAGGGGGATCAGGCTACACCTTC
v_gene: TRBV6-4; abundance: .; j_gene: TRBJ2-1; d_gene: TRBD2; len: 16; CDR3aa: CASSDSFAGGYNEQFF; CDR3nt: TGTGCCAGCAGTGACTCCTTTGCGGGGGGGTACAATGAGCAGTTCTTC
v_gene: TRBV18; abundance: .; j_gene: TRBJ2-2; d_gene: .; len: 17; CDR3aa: CASSPRPGLQNTGELFF; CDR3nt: TGTGCCAGCTCACCACGTCCGGGACTCCAGAACACCGGGGAGCTGTTTTTT
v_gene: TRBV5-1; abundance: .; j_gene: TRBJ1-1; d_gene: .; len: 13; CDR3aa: CASSFGQNTEAFF; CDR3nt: TGCGCCAGCAGCTTCGGACAGAACACTGAAGCTTTCTTT
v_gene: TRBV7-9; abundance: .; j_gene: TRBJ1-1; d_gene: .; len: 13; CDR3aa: CASSREMNTEAFF; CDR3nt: TGTGCCAGCAGCCGAGAGATGAACACTGAAGCTTTCTTT
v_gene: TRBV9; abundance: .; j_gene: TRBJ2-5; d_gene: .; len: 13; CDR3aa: CASSLQLQETQYF; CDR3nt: TGTGCCAGCAGCTTACAGCTCCAAGAGACCCAGTACTTC